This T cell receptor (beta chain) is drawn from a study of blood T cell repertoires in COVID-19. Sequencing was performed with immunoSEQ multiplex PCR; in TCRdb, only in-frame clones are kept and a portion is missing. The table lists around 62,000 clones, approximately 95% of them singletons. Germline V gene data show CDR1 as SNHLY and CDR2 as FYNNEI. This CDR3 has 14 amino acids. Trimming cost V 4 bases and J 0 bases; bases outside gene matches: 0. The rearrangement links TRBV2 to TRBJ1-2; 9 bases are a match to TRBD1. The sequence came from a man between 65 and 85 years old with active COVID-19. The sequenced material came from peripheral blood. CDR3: CASSGQGANYGYTF. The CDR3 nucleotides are TGTGCCAGCAGTGGACAGGGGGCTAACTATGGCTACACCTTC.